A selection of T cell receptor beta chains follows, all from one sample in a study of OX40 agonist ivuxolimab in advanced cancers. The method was immunoSEQ multiplex PCR; TCRdb's version includes in-frame clones alone and lacks a portion of them. Among 45,000 to 70,000 clones, approximately 83% were seen once, and the ten largest hold roughly 3.2%. This specimen consisted of CD4+ or CD8+ T cells sorted from blood, obtained in a trial of the OX40 agonist ivuxolimab. These receptors were collected from an adult with an advanced solid tumor such as melanoma, head and neck, liver or kidney cancer. Both conserved end residues are part of each CDR3. Each record gives: D gene, V gene, clone size, J gene, CDR3 DNA, CDR3 protein. D genes are given only for firm matches. Rows give clone size only sometimes, using once, few, many, or a class for an expanded clone.

TRBD1,TRBV30,.,TRBJ1-4,TGTGCCTGGAAACAGGGGGCTTGGGAAAAACTGTTTTTT,CAWKQGAWEKLFF
.,TRBV5-4,once,TRBJ2-7,TGTGCCAGCAGCCACCGACAGCGCCCCTACGAGCAGTACTTC,CASSHRQRPYEQYF
.,TRBV7-8,.,TRBJ2-2,TGTGCCAGCAGCTTAGTCGGGGCGGTGGTCACCGGGGAGCTGTTTTTT,CASSLVGAVVTGELFF
TRBD1,TRBV30,.,TRBJ1-6,TGTGCCTGGAGGCCGCCGACAGGGGTCAATTCACCCCTCCACTTT,CAWRPPTGVNSPLHF
TRBD1,TRBV19,.,TRBJ2-1,TGTGCCAGTAGTAGACAGGGGCGACACTACAATGAGCAGTTCTTC,CASSRQGRHYNEQFF
.,TRBV19,.,TRBJ1-1,TGTGCCAGTAGTAGATGGGACACAAACACTGAAGCTTTCTTT,CASSRWDTNTEAFF
TRBD2,TRBV6-1,.,TRBJ2-1,TGTGCCAGCATAGGTAGCGGGACTTACAATGAGCAGTTCTTC,CASIGSGTYNEQFF
TRBD2,TRBV5-1,once,TRBJ2-2,TGCGCCAGCAGCGCCGGGACTAGCGGGAGCGCCGGGGAGCTGTTTTTT,CASSAGTSGSAGELFF
.,TRBV5-5,.,TRBJ1-2,TGTGCCAGCAGCTTTGAGGGACGGGGCTATGGCTACACCTTC,CASSFEGRGYGYTF
.,TRBV30,.,TRBJ2-6,TGTGCCTGGAGACGGGGCAGGGCAAGTTCTGGGGCCAACGTCCTGACTTTC,CAWRRGRASSGANVLTF
TRBD1,TRBV5-1,.,TRBJ1-6,TGCGCCAGCAGCACGGGACAGCACGATAATTCACCCCTCCACTTT,CASSTGQHDNSPLHF
TRBD1,TRBV19,.,TRBJ1-2,TGTGCCAGTAGTTCCCCGACAGGGATTAACTATGGCTACACCTTC,CASSSPTGINYGYTF
.,TRBV30,.,TRBJ1-4,TGTGCCTGGAGAGGGGTCTATTCTAATGAAAAACTGTTTTTT,CAWRGVYSNEKLFF
.,TRBV30,.,TRBJ1-6,TGTGCCTGGAGTGCGGACGGTCGAGAACCCCTCCACTTT,CAWSADGREPLHF
TRBD1,TRBV7-9,.,TRBJ2-3,TGTGCCAGCAGCTTTGACAGGGTGATGACAGATACGCAGTATTTT,CASSFDRVMTDTQYF
.,TRBV6-5,.,TRBJ1-1,TGTGCCAGCAGAAGGCTAACGAACACTGAAGCTTTCTTT,CASRRLTNTEAFF
TRBD1,TRBV7-9,.,TRBJ1-1,TGTGCCAGCAGCTTTGGGACAGCCATGAACACTGAAGCTTTCTTT,CASSFGTAMNTEAFF
.,TRBV5-1,.,TRBJ2-3,TGCGCCAGCAGACTAGGGGGGGCGTCAGATACGCAGTATTTT,CASRLGGASDTQYF
.,TRBV7-9,.,TRBJ1-5,TGTGCCAGCAGCCCATCCGGGACACTTAATCAGCCCCAGCATTTT,CASSPSGTLNQPQHF
TRBD2,TRBV7-2,.,TRBJ2-1,TGTGCCAGCAGCTTAGGCGGGAGGGGGAATGAGCAGTTCTTC,CASSLGGRGNEQFF
.,TRBV5-1,.,TRBJ2-1,TGCGCCAGCAGCTTGGATAGCGTGAGCTCCTACAATGAGCAGTTCTTC,CASSLDSVSSYNEQFF
.,TRBV6-5,.,TRBJ2-1,TGTGCCAGCAGTCCGCGGAGGGTAGACAATGAGCAGTTCTTC,CASSPRRVDNEQFF
TRBD1,TRBV19,.,TRBJ1-1,TGTGCCAGTCGGGACAGGGGAAGTTCGTCGAACACTGAAGCTTTCTTT,CASRDRGSSSNTEAFF
.,TRBV5-1,many,TRBJ1-4,TGCGCCAGCAGCTTGGAGGGCCTTGATAATGAAAAACTGTTTTTT,CASSLEGLDNEKLFF
.,TRBV30,.,TRBJ1-1,TGTGCCTGGAGACAGGCTTTGAACACTGAAGCTTTCTTT,CAWRQALNTEAFF
TRBD2,TRBV2,.,TRBJ2-1,TGTGCCAGCAGCCGGGGACTAGCGGGAGGGCGCAATGAGCAGTTCTTC,CASSRGLAGGRNEQFF
TRBD2,TRBV6-1,once,TRBJ2-7,TGTGCCAGCAGTGGTTATCGGGCGGGAGTTCACGAGCAGTACTTC,CASSGYRAGVHEQYF
.,TRBV19,medium-sized,TRBJ1-2,TGTGCCAGTGCCGGACAGAGGGCTAACTATGGCTACACCTTC,CASAGQRANYGYTF
.,TRBV14,.,TRBJ2-3,TGTGCCAGCAGCCAAGGCCGGTACCCCCGGCTTGCTACGCAGTATTTT,CASSQGRYPRLATQYF
.,TRBV11-2,.,TRBJ2-2,TGTGCCAGCAGCTTAGTAAGACCTCTCGGGGAGCTGTTTTTT,CASSLVRPLGELFF
.,TRBV7-2,.,TRBJ2-3,TGTGCCAGCGCGGGTCCTATGACAGATACGCAGTATTTT,CASAGPMTDTQYF
TRBD1,TRBV6-1,.,TRBJ1-2,TGTGCCAGCAGTGATTTCAGGGGACAGGGCGCCGATTATCGCTATGGCTACACCTTC,CASSDFRGQGADYRYGYTF
.,TRBV13,.,TRBJ1-5,TGTGCCAGCAGCCCCCCCCGGGGCGGGGTTAATCAGCCCCAGCATTTT,CASSPPRGGVNQPQHF
.,TRBV5-1,.,TRBJ1-2,TGCGCCAGCAGCTCGGGGGGAGGCTCCTATGGCTACACCTTC,CASSSGGGSYGYTF
TRBD1,TRBV28,.,TRBJ1-4,TGTGCCAGCAGTGGGACAGGGATCAGCCATGAAAAACTGTTTTTT,CASSGTGISHEKLFF
.,TRBV5-1,.,TRBJ1-2,TGCGCCAGCAGCTTGGTCGAGAACTATGGCTACACCTTC,CASSLVENYGYTF
TRBD1,TRBV18,.,TRBJ1-5,TGTGCCAGCTCACTGGACAGGGTCAATCAGCCCCAGCATTTT,CASSLDRVNQPQHF
TRBD1,TRBV7-7,.,TRBJ2-7,TGTGCCAGCAGCCTTACCCGGGACAGGGGCGAGCAGTACTTC,CASSLTRDRGEQYF
.,TRBV15,once,TRBJ1-1,TGTGCCACCAGCAGAGCCCCGAACACTGAAGCTTTCTTT,CATSRAPNTEAFF
TRBD2,TRBV18,.,TRBJ2-7,TGTGCCAGCTCACCACCTAGCGGGACCTACGAGCAGTACTTC,CASSPPSGTYEQYF
.,TRBV29-1,.,TRBJ2-1,TGCAGCGTTGTGGAGCGCTATCAAGGCGATGAGCAGTTCTTC,CSVVERYQGDEQFF
.,TRBV7-9,.,TRBJ1-3,TGTGCCAGCAGCTTGGACAGTCCCTCTGGAAACACCATATATTTT,CASSLDSPSGNTIYF
.,TRBV7-2,.,TRBJ1-1,TGTGCCAGCAGCGTAAGGGCCAGGAACACTGAAGCTTTCTTT,CASSVRARNTEAFF
.,TRBV30,.,TRBJ1-6,TGTGCCTGGACCTTCAAGGGTTCACCCCTCCACTTT,CAWTFKGSPLHF
.,TRBV28,.,TRBJ2-7,TGTGCCAGCAGTTTATTCAGGGGATCCTACGAGCAGTACTTC,CASSLFRGSYEQYF
TRBD1,TRBV5-1,.,TRBJ2-3,TGCGCCAGCAGCCCCCTGGGGACAGGGAGCACAGATACGCAGTATTTT,CASSPLGTGSTDTQYF
TRBD2,TRBV19,.,TRBJ2-1,TGTGCCAGTAGTATTGTAGCGGGAGAAGCCTACAATGAGCAGTTCTTC,CASSIVAGEAYNEQFF
.,TRBV5-1,.,TRBJ2-3,TGCGCCAGCAGCCCACGCCCCGCGCCAGATACGCAGTATTTT,CASSPRPAPDTQYF
TRBD1,TRBV29-1,.,TRBJ1-1,TGCAGCGTCGTGACAGGGGGCTGGGGCACTGAAGCTTTCTTT,CSVVTGGWGTEAFF
TRBD2,TRBV30,.,TRBJ2-7,TGTGCCTGGAGTCCCCGGGAGGGCGAGCAGTACTTC,CAWSPREGEQYF
.,TRBV7-6,.,TRBJ2-7,TGTGCCAGCAGCTTAGCCGACGGGAGATCGTACGAGCAGTACTTC,CASSLADGRSYEQYF
.,TRBV19,.,TRBJ1-5,TGTGCCAGTGGCGGGGCAGCCCGGGGCAATCAGCCCCAGCATTTT,CASGGAARGNQPQHF
.,TRBV27,.,TRBJ2-1,TGTGCCAGCAGTATTTCTAGCGCTTACCTCTACAATGAGCAGTTCTTC,CASSISSAYLYNEQFF